Listed below are T cell receptor beta chains from one sample, sequenced in a study of STAT5B mutations in CD4+ large granular lymphocyte leukemia. TCRdb's copy holds only in-frame clones and misses some; the assay was immunoSEQ multiplex PCR. The sample lists roughly 34,000 clones, roughly 79% seen once, with under 4.5% in the top ten. Sequencing was carried out using CD4+ T cells from blood buffy coats. Receptor source: a human donor in good health. Each CDR3 is given with its conserved first and last residue. Each record gives: clone size, V gene, D gene, J gene, CDR3 protein, CDR3 DNA. A D gene is named only where the DNA matches it firmly. Clone sizes are given selectively: once, few, many, or a class where the clone is expanded.

>once|TRBV14|NA|TRBJ2-7
CASSQVDYMRNEQYF
TGTGCCAGCAGCCAAGTAGACTACATGCGGAACGAGCAGTACTTC
>NA|TRBV28|NA|TRBJ1-2
CASSPSADLYGYTF
TGTGCCAGCAGTCCCTCTGCCGACTTATATGGCTACACCTTC
>NA|TRBV27|TRBD2|TRBJ2-2
CASSPLTGTSGANTGELFF
TGTGCCAGCAGTCCCCTAACCGGGACTAGCGGGGCGAACACCGGGGAGCTGTTTTTT
>once|TRBV7-2|NA|TRBJ1-4
CASSFGQTPIGLFF
TGTGCCAGCAGCTTTGGACAGACCCCAATTGGGCTGTTTTTT
>NA|TRBV5-1|TRBD1|TRBJ2-2
CASSLEGGRGELFF
TGCGCCAGCAGCTTGGAAGGGGGCCGCGGGGAGCTGTTTTTT
>NA|TRBV28|NA|TRBJ1-5
CASSPPSDQPQHF
TGTGCCAGCAGTCCTCCAAGCGATCAGCCCCAGCATTTT
>NA|TRBV7-6|NA|TRBJ2-2
CASSLAGGDTGELFF
TGTGCCAGCAGCTTAGCAGGGGGGGACACCGGGGAGCTGTTTTTT
>NA|TRBV6-6|TRBD1|TRBJ1-5
CASSPRQGGNQPQHF
TGTGCCAGCAGCCCTAGACAGGGGGGGAATCAGCCCCAGCATTTT
>NA|TRBV12-5|TRBD1|TRBJ1-2
CASGLVLGQGNYGYTF
TGTGCTAGTGGTTTGGTATTAGGACAGGGGAACTATGGCTACACCTTC
>few|TRBV18|NA|TRBJ1-2
CASSPPPGANGYTF
TGTGCCAGCTCACCACCGCCGGGGGCGAACGGCTACACCTTC
>NA|TRBV28|NA|TRBJ2-1
CASSFGYTYNEQFF
TGTGCCAGCAGTTTTGGCTATACCTACAATGAGCAGTTCTTC
>NA|TRBV28|NA|TRBJ1-5
CASSLPWGQPQHF
TGTGCCAGCAGTTTACCTTGGGGACAGCCCCAGCATTTT
>NA|TRBV2|TRBD2|TRBJ2-5
CASTWTSGEETQYF
TGTGCCAGCACATGGACTAGCGGGGAAGAGACCCAGTACTTC
>NA|TRBV20-1|NA|TRBJ2-5
CSASVQETQYF
TGCAGTGCTAGTGTCCAAGAGACCCAGTACTTC
>NA|TRBV30|NA|TRBJ2-7
CAWSMGTVGYEQYF
TGTGCCTGGAGTATGGGGACCGTGGGCTACGAGCAGTACTTC
>NA|TRBV19|TRBD1|TRBJ2-5
CASSEQGAETQYF
TGTGCCAGTAGTGAACAGGGGGCAGAGACCCAGTACTTC
>NA|TRBV7-8|NA|TRBJ1-1
CASSLGVGGLMNTEAFF
TGTGCCAGCAGCTTAGGGGTGGGGGGGCTGATGAACACTGAAGCTTTCTTT
>NA|TRBV29-1|TRBD1|TRBJ2-5
CSAYRTGVSRTQYF
TGCAGCGCCTACCGGACAGGGGTTAGTAGGACCCAGTACTTC
>NA|TRBV7-2|NA|TRBJ2-7
CASSLVGSAYEQYF
TGTGCCAGCAGCTTAGTGGGGTCCGCCTACGAGCAGTACTTC